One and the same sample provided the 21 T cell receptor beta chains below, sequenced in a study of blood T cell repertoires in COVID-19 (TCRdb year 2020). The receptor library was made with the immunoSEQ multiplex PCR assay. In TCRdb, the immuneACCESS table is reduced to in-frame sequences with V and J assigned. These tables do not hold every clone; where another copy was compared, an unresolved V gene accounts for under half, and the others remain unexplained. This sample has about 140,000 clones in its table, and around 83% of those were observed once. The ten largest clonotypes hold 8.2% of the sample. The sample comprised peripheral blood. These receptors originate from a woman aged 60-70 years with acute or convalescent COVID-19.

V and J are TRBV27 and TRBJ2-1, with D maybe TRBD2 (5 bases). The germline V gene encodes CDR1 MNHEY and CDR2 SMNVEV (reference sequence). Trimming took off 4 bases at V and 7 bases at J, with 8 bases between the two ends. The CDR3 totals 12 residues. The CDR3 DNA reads TGTGCCAGCAGTTACCCGGGGAATGAGCAGTTCTTC. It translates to CASSYPGNEQFF.

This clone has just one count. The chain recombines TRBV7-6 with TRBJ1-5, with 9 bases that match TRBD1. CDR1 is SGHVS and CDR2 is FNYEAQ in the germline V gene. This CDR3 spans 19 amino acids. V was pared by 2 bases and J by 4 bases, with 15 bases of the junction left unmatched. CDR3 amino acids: CASSLRGGTGSLGNQPQHF. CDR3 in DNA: TGTGCCAGCAGCTTAAGGGGGGGGACAGGGTCCCTAGGTAATCAGCCCCAGCATTTT.

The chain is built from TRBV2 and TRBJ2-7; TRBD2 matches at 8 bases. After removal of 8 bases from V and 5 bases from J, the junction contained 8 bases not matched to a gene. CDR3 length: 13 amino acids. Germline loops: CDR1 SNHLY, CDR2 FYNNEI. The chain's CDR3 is CASHGGAINEQYF. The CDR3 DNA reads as TGTGCCAGCCACGGGGGGGCAATCAACGAGCAGTACTTC.

The CDR3 DNA follows: TGCGCCAGCAGCCAAGAGAAAAAGGGGCTCGGAACGGGCTACACCTTC. Its translation: CASSQEKKGLGTGYTF. This chain links TRBV4-1 with TRBJ1-2, with D perhaps matching TRBD1 (5 bases). The CDR3 totals 16 residues. Trimming cost V 0 bases and J 8 bases, with 19 bases left between them. Germline CDR1 is MGHRA and CDR2 is YSYEKL.

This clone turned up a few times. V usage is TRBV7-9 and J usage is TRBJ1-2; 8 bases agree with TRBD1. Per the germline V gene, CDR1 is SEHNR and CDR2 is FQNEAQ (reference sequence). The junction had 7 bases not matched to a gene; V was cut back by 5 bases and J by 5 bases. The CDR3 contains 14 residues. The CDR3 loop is CASSVQGGGYGYTF. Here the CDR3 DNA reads TGTGCCAGCAGCGTACAGGGGGGAGGATATGGCTACACCTTC.

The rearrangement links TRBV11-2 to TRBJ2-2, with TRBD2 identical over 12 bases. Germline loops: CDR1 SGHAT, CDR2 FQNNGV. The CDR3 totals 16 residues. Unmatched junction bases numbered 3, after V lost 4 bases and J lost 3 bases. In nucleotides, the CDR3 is TGTGCCAGCAGCTCTAGCGGGGGGGCCTACACCGGGGAGCTGTTTTTT. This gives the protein CASSSSGGAYTGELFF.

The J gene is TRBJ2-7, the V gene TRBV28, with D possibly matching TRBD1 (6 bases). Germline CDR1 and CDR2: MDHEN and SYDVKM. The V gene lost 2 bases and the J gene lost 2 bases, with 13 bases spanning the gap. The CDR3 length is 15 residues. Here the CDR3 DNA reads TGTGCCAGCAGTTTACGTACAGGGCGAACCTACGAGCAGTACTTC. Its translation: CASSLRTGRTYEQYF.

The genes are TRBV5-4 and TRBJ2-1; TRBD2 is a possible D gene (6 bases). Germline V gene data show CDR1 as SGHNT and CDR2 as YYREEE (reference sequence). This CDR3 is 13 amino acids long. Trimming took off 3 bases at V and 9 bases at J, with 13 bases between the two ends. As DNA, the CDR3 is TGTGCCAGCAGCTCGGCGGGGAAGGCTGAGCAGTTCTTC. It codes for CASSSAGKAEQFF.

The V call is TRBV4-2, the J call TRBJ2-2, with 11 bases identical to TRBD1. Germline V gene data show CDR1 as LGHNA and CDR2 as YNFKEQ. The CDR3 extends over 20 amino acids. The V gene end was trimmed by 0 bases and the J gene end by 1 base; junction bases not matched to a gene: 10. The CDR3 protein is CASSQELVGTGGLNTGELFF. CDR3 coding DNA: TGTGCCAGCAGCCAAGAGTTAGTAGGGACAGGGGGTCTGAACACCGGGGAGCTGTTTTTT.

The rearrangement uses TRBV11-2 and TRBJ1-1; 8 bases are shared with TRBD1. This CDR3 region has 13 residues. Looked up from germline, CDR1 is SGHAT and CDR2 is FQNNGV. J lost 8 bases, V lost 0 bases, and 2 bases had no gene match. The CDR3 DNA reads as TGTGCCAGCAGCTTAGACTGGACAGGGGAAGCTTTCTTT. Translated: CASSLDWTGEAFF.

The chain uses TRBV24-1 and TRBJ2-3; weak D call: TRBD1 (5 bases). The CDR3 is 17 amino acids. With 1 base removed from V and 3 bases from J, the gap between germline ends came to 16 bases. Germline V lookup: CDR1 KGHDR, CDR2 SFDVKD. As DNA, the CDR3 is TGTGCCACCAGTGATTTTTGGACATCCCAAGGTACAGATACGCAGTATTTT. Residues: CATSDFWTSQGTDTQYF.

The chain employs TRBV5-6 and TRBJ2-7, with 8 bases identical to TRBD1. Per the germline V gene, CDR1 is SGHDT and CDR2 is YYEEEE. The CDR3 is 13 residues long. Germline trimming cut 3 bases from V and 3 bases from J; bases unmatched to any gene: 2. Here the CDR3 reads CASSSGTGYEQYF. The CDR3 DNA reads TGTGCCAGCAGCTCCGGGACAGGCTACGAGCAGTACTTC.

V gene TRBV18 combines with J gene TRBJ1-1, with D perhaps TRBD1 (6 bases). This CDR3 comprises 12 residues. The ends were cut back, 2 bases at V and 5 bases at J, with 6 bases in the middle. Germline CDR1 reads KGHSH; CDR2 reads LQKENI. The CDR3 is CASSPTGTEAFF. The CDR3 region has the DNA TGTGCCAGCTCACCAACAGGGACTGAAGCTTTCTTT.

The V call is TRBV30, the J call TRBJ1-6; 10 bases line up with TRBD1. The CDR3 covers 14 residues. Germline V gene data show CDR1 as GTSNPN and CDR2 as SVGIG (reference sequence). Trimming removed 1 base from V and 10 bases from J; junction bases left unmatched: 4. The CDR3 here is CAWSGTGGWSPLHF. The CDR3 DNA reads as TGTGCCTGGAGTGGGACAGGGGGTTGGTCACCCCTCCACTTT.

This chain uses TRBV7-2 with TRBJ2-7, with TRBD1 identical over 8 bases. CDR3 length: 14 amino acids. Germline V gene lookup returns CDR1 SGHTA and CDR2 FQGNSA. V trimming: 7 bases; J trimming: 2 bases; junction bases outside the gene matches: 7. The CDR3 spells CASKEDRGAYEQYF. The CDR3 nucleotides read TGTGCCAGCAAGGAAGACAGGGGAGCCTACGAGCAGTACTTC.

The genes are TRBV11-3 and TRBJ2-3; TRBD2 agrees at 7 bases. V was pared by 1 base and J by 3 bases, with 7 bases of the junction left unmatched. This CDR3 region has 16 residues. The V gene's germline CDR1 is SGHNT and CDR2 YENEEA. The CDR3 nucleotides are TGTGCCAGCAGCTTAGGAGGCGGGGGTACGACAGATACGCAGTATTTT. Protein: CASSLGGGGTTDTQYF.

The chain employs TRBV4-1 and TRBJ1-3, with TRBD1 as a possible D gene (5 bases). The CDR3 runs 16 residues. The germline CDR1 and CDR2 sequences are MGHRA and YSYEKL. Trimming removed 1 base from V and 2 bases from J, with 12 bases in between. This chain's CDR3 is CASSQVRGIPGNTIYF. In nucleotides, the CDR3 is TGCGCCAGCAGCCAAGTTCGGGGGATCCCTGGAAACACCATATATTTT.

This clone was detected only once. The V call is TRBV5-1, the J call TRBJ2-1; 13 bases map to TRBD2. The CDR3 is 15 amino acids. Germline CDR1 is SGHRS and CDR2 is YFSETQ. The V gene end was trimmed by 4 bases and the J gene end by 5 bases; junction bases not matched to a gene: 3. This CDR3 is CASSEGTSGDNEQFF. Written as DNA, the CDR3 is TGCGCCAGCAGCGAGGGGACTAGCGGGGACAATGAGCAGTTCTTC.

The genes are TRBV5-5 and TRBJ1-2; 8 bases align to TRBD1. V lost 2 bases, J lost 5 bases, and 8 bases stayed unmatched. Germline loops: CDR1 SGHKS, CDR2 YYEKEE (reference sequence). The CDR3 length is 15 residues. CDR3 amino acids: CASSLTGGTPYGYTF. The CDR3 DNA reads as TGTGCCAGCAGCTTAACAGGGGGAACACCTTATGGCTACACCTTC.

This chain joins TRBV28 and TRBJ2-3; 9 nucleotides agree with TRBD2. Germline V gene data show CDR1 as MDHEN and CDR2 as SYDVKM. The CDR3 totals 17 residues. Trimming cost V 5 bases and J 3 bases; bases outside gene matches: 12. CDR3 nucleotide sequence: TGTGCCAGCAGTCCCTGGCGGGCGGGGGGGCCAACAGATACGCAGTATTTT. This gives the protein CASSPWRAGGPTDTQYF.

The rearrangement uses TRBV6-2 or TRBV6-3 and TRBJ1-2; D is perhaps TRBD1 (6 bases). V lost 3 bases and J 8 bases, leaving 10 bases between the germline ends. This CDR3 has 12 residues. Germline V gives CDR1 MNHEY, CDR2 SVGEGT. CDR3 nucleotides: TGTGCCAGCAGTTATGGGGGGGGCGGCTACACCTTC. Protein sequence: CASSYGGGGYTF.